Below are 14 T cell receptor beta chains sequenced from a single sample in a study of lymphopenia after photon versus proton radiotherapy. TCRdb's table, derived via immunoSEQ multiplex PCR, lists solely in-frame clones and lacks some. The sample carries fewer than 25,000 clones, around nine tenths recorded once. This sample comprised peripheral blood, obtained from a patient treated with proton-based radiotherapy. The receptor set was obtained from a woman between 70 and 85 years old with pancreatic cancer. Some clones in this sample may be carry-over from other donors' samples.

This clone was detected a few times. The identical CDR3 is also encoded by other nucleotide sequences in the sample. The V gene is TRBV19, the J gene TRBJ2-1; 7 positions agree with TRBD2. The trim removed 7 bases at V and 0 bases at J, leaving 18 bases unmatched. Germline assignment: CDR1 LNHDA and CDR2 SQIVND (reference sequence). CDR3 size: 19 residues. The CDR3 region has the DNA TGTGCCAGTACCCAGCGGGGTAATGGGTTTCAGGTCTCCTACAATGAGCAGTTCTTC. Its protein product is CASTQRGNGFQVSYNEQFF.

The chain recombines TRBV7-2 with TRBJ2-7, with TRBD1 identical over 10 bases. J was trimmed by 3 bases and V by 5 bases; bases with no gene match: 4. Germline loops: CDR1 SGHTA, CDR2 FQGNSA. The CDR3 contains 14 residues. In nucleotides, the CDR3 is TGTGCCAGCAGCCACCGGGACAGGGGCTACGAGCAGTACTTC. Translation: CASSHRDRGYEQYF.

The chain recombines TRBV5-1 with TRBJ2-7; TRBD1 might be the D (5 bases). Trimming pared 2 bases from V and 5 bases from J, leaving 8 bases between. The CDR3 loop spans 12 amino acids. The germline V gene has CDR1 SGHRS and CDR2 YFSETQ. Here the CDR3 DNA reads TGCGCCAGCAGCTTCCAGGGCAACGAGCAGTACTTC. Its protein product is CASSFQGNEQYF.

The rearrangement joins TRBV11-2 to TRBJ1-1; 7 bases are shared with TRBD1. The V and J ends lost 4 bases and 11 bases, in that order; junction bases with no gene match: 7. This CDR3 is 12 amino acids long. From germline, CDR1 is SGHAT and CDR2 FQNNGV. CDR3: CASSSQGIRAFF. The CDR3 DNA is TGTGCCAGCAGCTCACAGGGGATCAGGGCTTTCTTT.

This rearrangement joins TRBV19 to TRBJ1-2; TRBD1 agrees at 8 bases. From germline, CDR1 is LNHDA and CDR2 SQIVND (reference sequence). The CDR3 runs to 15 residues. V was clipped by 0 bases and J by 6 bases; unmatched bases: 6. The CDR3 bases are TGTGCCAGTAGTATAGACTGGACAGGGAAGGATGGCTACACCTTC. This gives the protein CASSIDWTGKDGYTF.

The table lists this clone with a count of one. V gene TRBV6-1 combines with J gene TRBJ2-2; 9 nucleotides align to TRBD2. Germline assignment: CDR1 MNHNS and CDR2 SASEGT. CDR3 length equals 14 residues. After removal of 4 bases from V and 7 bases from J, the junction contained 4 bases not matched to a gene. This CDR3 is CASSGRLADGELFF. DNA of the CDR3: TGTGCCAGCAGTGGTCGACTAGCGGACGGGGAGCTGTTTTTT.

The genes are TRBV2 and TRBJ1-1, with 12 bases matching TRBD1. The CDR3 covers 15 residues. CDR1 and CDR2 from the germline V gene are SNHLY and FYNNEI. Trimming cost V 3 bases and J 8 bases; bases outside gene matches: 7. Here the CDR3 reads CASSDLGTGGEEAFF. Written as DNA, the CDR3 is TGTGCCAGCAGTGATCTTGGGACAGGGGGCGAGGAAGCTTTCTTT.

This clone came up once. An end of the junction differs from the germline gene, which may be a read error. This rearrangement joins TRBV28 to TRBJ1-2, with unresolved D. There are 11 residues in the CDR3. Germline lookup yields CDR1 MDHEN and CDR2 SYDVKM. In nucleotides, the CDR3 is TGTGCCACCGCGGACTCTTATGGCCACACCTTC. Encoded protein: CATADSYGHTF.

The CDR3 is CASSLGQGYEQYF. The CDR3 nucleotides are TGTGCCAGCAGTTTAGGACAGGGCTACGAGCAGTACTTC. V is TRBV28 and J is TRBJ2-7; 8 bases are shared with TRBD1. The V gene end was trimmed by 2 bases and the J gene end by 3 bases; junction bases not matched to a gene: 0. The CDR3 covers 13 residues. The germline gives CDR1 MDHEN, CDR2 SYDVKM.

This clone was seen just once. V usage is TRBV28 and J usage is TRBJ1-4, with D tentatively TRBD1 (5 bases). There are 15 residues in the CDR3. V dropped 6 bases and J dropped 7 bases, with 18 bases sitting between them. The germline V gene has CDR1 MDHEN and CDR2 SYDVKM. The CDR3 loop is CASSPSGTGTEKLFF. CDR3 DNA: TGTGCCAGCAGCCCCTCGGGGACGGGGACTGAAAAACTGTTTTTT.

V and J are TRBV19 and TRBJ1-3, with 7 bases identical to TRBD1. With 5 bases clipped from V and 2 bases from J, the junction kept 6 bases outside the gene matches. The CDR3 spans 15 residues. CDR1 and CDR2 from the germline V gene are LNHDA and SQIVND (reference sequence). CDR3 amino acids: CASSSAGTAGNTIYF. The CDR3 DNA is TGTGCCAGTAGTTCCGCCGGGACAGCTGGAAACACCATATATTTT.

The V and J genes are TRBV10-1 and TRBJ2-3; D may be TRBD1 (5 bases). V gave up 2 bases and J gave up 7 bases, with 19 bases separating them. This CDR3 region has 16 residues. Germline loops: CDR1 WNHNN, CDR2 SYGVQD (reference sequence). The CDR3 loop reads CASSEMTELPRNTQYF. The DNA for the CDR3 is TGCGCCAGCAGTGAGATGACAGAACTGCCTAGGAATACGCAGTATTTT.

The chain combines TRBV6-1 with TRBJ1-5, with D unclear. There are 17 residues in the CDR3. Between the trimmed V and J ends, which lost 2 bases and 5 bases, there was a span of 19 bases. Germline-derived CDR1 and CDR2 are MNHNS and SASEGT. CDR3 loop: CASSESEGWYRDQPQHF. The CDR3 nucleotides read TGTGCCAGCAGTGAATCGGAGGGTTGGTATCGGGATCAGCCCCAGCATTTT.

This clone appeared a single time. The chain employs TRBV14 and TRBJ1-1, with D possibly being TRBD1 (5 bases). This CDR3 is built from 16 residues. With 0 bases removed from V and 3 bases from J, the gap between germline ends came to 14 bases. Germline assignment: CDR1 SGHDN and CDR2 FVKESK. The CDR3 DNA follows: TGTGCCAGCAGCCAAGATGTGGGGGTAGGGCACACTGAAGCTTTCTTT. It encodes CASSQDVGVGHTEAFF.